Described below is a single T cell receptor (beta chain) sequence and its context. TCRdb re-analysed the RT-PCR reads in MiXCR, keeping a single row per CDR3 protein. This sample has approximately 200,000 distinct CDR3 sequences, with 41% found just once. This sample stems from a study of patients and donors after allogeneic stem cell transplantation. Germline V lookup: CDR1 SGHRS, CDR2 YFSETQ. Germline trimming cut 4 bases from V and 2 bases from J; bases unmatched to any gene: 6. The length of the CDR3 is 15 residues. The sequencing sample was made of blood, either unsorted or a sorted T cell fraction (not recorded which). The chain links TRBV5-1 to TRBJ2-1, with TRBD1 matching 7 bases. The TCR comes from a human donor who was either an allogeneic HSCT recipient or a stem cell or donor lymphocyte infusion donor (not recorded which). It is not recorded whose cells these are; they may come from a transplant donor. Here the CDR3 DNA reads TGCGCCAGCAGCACAGGGGCAATAACCTACAATGAGCAGTTCTTC. Translated, it gives CASSTGAITYNEQFF. Together with reference TRBV5-1 and TRBJ2-1, the CDR3 gives the full variable domain: KAGVTQTPRYLIKTRGQQVTLSCSPISGHRSVSWYQQTPGQGLQFLFEYFSETQRNKGNFPGRFSGRQFSNSRSEMNVSTLELGDSALYLCASSTGAITYNEQFFGPGTRLTVL.